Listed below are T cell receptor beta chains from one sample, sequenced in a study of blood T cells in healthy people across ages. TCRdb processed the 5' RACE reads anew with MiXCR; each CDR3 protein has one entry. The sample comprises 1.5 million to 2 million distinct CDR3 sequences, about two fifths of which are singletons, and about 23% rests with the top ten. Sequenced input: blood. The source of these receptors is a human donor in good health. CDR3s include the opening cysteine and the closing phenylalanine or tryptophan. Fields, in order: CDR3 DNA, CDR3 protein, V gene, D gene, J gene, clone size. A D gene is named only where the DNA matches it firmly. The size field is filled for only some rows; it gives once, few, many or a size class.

cdr3_nt: TGTGCCAGCAGCTCCTACAGGGGCGGCTACACCTTC; cdr3_aa: CASSSYRGGYTF; v_call: TRBV7-6; d_call: TRBD1; j_call: TRBJ1-2; clone_size: -
cdr3_nt: TGTGCCTCCCTACGGGCTGGAAACTATGGCTACACCTTC; cdr3_aa: CASLRAGNYGYTF; v_call: TRBV7-9; d_call: -; j_call: TRBJ1-2; clone_size: -
cdr3_nt: TGTGCCAGCACCGTGGGCCTCTTCCTCCAAAGCGATACGCAGTATTTT; cdr3_aa: CASTVGLFLQSDTQYF; v_call: TRBV12-3/TRBV12-4; d_call: -; j_call: TRBJ2-3; clone_size: few
cdr3_nt: TGTGCCAGCAGTCTCCGTATGGATCAGCCCCAGCATTTT; cdr3_aa: CASSLRMDQPQHF; v_call: TRBV12-3/TRBV12-4; d_call: -; j_call: TRBJ1-5; clone_size: -
cdr3_nt: TGCGCCAGCAGCTTGGGCTGGACAGGGAGGACTGAAGCTTTCTTT; cdr3_aa: CASSLGWTGRTEAFF; v_call: TRBV5-1; d_call: TRBD1; j_call: TRBJ1-1; clone_size: -
cdr3_nt: TGCGTCAGCAGCGTTACAGGGTACGGGGAGCAGTACTTC; cdr3_aa: CVSSVTGYGEQYF; v_call: TRBV5-1; d_call: -; j_call: TRBJ2-5; clone_size: few
cdr3_nt: TGTGCCAGCAGTTTTAAAGAGACCCAGTACTTC; cdr3_aa: CASSFKETQYF; v_call: TRBV12-3/TRBV12-4; d_call: -; j_call: TRBJ2-5; clone_size: many
cdr3_nt: TGTGCCAGCAGAGGGATAGCGGGGCGATACAATGAGCAGTTCTTC; cdr3_aa: CASRGIAGRYNEQFF; v_call: TRBV6-2/TRBV6-3; d_call: TRBD2; j_call: TRBJ2-1; clone_size: few
cdr3_nt: TGCGCCAGCAGCCAGAGGACAGGGGGCTTGGATGGCTACACCTTC; cdr3_aa: CASSQRTGGLDGYTF; v_call: TRBV5-1; d_call: TRBD1; j_call: TRBJ1-2; clone_size: -
cdr3_nt: TGTGCCAGCAGTTCCCTTGACAGAACCTTCCAAGAGACCCAGTACTTC; cdr3_aa: CASSSLDRTFQETQYF; v_call: TRBV12-3/TRBV12-4; d_call: -; j_call: TRBJ2-5; clone_size: few
cdr3_nt: TGTGCCAGCAGCCCCCGACAGGGAAGGACTGGCTACACCTTC; cdr3_aa: CASSPRQGRTGYTF; v_call: TRBV7-2; d_call: TRBD1; j_call: TRBJ1-2; clone_size: -
cdr3_nt: TGTGCCAGCAGCTTAGAAGCCTTTAATTCAGCAAACTATGGCTACACCTTC; cdr3_aa: CASSLEAFNSANYGYTF; v_call: TRBV7-2; d_call: -; j_call: TRBJ1-2; clone_size: -